The present T cell receptor (beta chain) was sequenced within a study of T cells after yellow fever vaccination. The study's findings and limits: Clones that expanded after primary vaccination mostly reappeared after the booster (over 95% CD4, 75% to 90% CD8). Peaking on day 5 versus 15, the secondary response was faster but weaker. There was a small share of clonotypes that showed up in both the CD4 and CD8 compartments.

The CDR3 length is 14 residues. Trimming at V came to 4 bases and at J to 5 bases, leaving 6 bases not matched to a gene. This clonotype has a handful of counts. Its antigen is not identified. Production of TCR cDNA was by 5'RACE template switching, which also added a universal primer site and UMIs. TCRdb recomputed calls from the 5' RACE reads with MiXCR, one row per CDR3 protein. This sample has 99,000 or so distinct CDR3 sequences, with less than 6% found just once. The TCR comes from a young man who received the YFV17D yellow fever vaccine. J is TRBJ2-5 and V is TRBV12-3 or TRBV12-4; 8 bases are a match to TRBD2. Sequenced here: CD8+ T cells sorted from PBMCs, sampled 10 days after the yellow fever booster vaccination. The CDR3 here is CASSYGLAFETQYF. CDR3 nucleotide sequence: TGTGCCAGCAGTTATGGACTAGCCTTTGAGACCCAGTACTTC.